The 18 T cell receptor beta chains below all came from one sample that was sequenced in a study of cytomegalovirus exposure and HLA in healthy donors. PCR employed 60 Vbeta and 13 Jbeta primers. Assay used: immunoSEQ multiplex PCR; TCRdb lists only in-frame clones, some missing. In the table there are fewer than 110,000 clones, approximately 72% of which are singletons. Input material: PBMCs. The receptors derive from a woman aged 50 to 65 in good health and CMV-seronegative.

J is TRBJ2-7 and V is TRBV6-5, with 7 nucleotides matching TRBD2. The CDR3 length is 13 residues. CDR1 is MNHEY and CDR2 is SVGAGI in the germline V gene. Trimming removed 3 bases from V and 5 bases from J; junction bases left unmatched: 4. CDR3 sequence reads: CASSYLTSDEQYF. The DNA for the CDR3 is TGTGCCAGCAGTTATTTAACTAGCGACGAGCAGTACTTC.

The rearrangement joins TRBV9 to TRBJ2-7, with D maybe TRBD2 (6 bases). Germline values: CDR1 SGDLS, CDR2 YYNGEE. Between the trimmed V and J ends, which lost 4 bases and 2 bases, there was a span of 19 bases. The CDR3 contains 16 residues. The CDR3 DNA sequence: TGTGCCAGCAGCCCCCAAGGGGCTAGCGCGACCTACGAGCAGTACTTC. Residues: CASSPQGASATYEQYF.

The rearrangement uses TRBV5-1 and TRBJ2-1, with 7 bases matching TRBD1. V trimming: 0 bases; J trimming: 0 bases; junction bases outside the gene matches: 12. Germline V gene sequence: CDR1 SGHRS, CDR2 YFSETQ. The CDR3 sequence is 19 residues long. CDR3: CASSLAGGYSESSYNEQFF. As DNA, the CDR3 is TGCGCCAGCAGCTTGGCAGGGGGTTATAGCGAAAGCTCCTACAATGAGCAGTTCTTC.

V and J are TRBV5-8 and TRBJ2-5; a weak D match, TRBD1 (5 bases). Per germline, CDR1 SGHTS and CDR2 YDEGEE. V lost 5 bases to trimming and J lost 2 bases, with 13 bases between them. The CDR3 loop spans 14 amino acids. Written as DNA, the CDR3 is TGTGCCAGCAGGGAGACAGTGACGCAAGAGACCCAGTACTTC. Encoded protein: CASRETVTQETQYF.

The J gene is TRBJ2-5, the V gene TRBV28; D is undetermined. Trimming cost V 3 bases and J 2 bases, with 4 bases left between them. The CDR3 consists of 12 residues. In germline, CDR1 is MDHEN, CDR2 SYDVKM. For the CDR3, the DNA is TGTGCCAGCAGTTTCCTTCAAGAGACCCAGTACTTC. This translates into CASSFLQETQYF.

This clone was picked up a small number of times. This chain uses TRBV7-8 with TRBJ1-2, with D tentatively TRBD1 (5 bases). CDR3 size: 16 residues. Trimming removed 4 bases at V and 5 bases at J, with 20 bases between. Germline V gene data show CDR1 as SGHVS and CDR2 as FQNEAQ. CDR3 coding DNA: TGTGCCAGCAGCTCGGGTAAATGGGGCGGCGATTATGGCTACACCTTC. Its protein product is CASSSGKWGGDYGYTF.

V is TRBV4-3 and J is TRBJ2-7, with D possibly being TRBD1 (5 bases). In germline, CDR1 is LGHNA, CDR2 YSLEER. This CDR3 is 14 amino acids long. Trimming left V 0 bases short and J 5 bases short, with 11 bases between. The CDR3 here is CASSQDHRTHEQYF. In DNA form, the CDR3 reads TGCGCCAGCAGCCAAGATCACAGGACCCACGAGCAGTACTTC.

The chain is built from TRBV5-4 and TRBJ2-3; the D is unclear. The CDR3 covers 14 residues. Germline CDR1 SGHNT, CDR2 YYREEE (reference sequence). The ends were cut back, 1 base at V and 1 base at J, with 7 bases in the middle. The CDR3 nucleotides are TGTGCCAGCAGCTTGTGGAGTGGCACAGATACGCAGTATTTT. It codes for CASSLWSGTDTQYF. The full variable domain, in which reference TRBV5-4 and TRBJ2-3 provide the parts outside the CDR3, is ETGVTQSPTHLIKTRGQQVTLRCSSQSGHNTVSWYQQALGQGPQFIFQYYREEENGRGNFPPRFSGLQFPNYSSELNVNALELDDSALYLCASSLWSGTDTQYFGPGTRLTVL.

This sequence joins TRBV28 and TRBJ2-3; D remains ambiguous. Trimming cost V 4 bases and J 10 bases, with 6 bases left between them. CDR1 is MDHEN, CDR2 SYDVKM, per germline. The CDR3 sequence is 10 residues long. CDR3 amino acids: CASSSLAQYF. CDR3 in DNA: TGTGCCAGCAGTTCTCTTGCGCAGTATTTT.

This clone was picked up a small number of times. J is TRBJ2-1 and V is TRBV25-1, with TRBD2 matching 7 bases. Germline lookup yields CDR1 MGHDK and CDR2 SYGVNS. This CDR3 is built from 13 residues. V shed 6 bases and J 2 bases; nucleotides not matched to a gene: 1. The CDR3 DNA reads TGTGCCAGCAGGACTAGCACCTACAATGAGCAGTTCTTC. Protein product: CASRTSTYNEQFF.

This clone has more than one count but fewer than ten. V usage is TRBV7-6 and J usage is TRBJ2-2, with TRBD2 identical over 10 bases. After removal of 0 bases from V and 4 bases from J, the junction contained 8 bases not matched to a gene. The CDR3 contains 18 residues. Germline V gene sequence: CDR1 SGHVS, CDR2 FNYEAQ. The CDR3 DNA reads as TGTGCCAGCAGCTTAGCGCAGCTAGCGGGAGTAATCACCGGGGAGCTGTTTTTT. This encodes CASSLAQLAGVITGELFF.

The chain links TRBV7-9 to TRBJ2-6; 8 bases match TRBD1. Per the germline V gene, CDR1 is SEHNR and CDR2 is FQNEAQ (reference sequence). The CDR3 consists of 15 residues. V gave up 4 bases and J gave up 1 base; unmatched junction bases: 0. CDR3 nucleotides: TGTGCCAGCAGCTGGACAGGGTCTGGGGCCAACGTCCTGACTTTC. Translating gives CASSWTGSGANVLTF.

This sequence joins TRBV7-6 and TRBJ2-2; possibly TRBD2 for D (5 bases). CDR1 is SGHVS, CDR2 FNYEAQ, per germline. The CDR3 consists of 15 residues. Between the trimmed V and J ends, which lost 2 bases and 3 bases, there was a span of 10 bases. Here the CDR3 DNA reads TGTGCCAGCAGCTTACTAGGGAGAGACACCGGGGAGCTGTTTTTT. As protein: CASSLLGRDTGELFF. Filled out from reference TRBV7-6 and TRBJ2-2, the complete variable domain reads GAGVSQSPRYKVTKRGQDVALRCDPISGHVSLYWYRQALGQGPEFLTYFNYEAQQDKSGLPNDRFSAERPEGSISTLTIQRTEQRDSAMYRCASSLLGRDTGELFFGEGSRLTVL.

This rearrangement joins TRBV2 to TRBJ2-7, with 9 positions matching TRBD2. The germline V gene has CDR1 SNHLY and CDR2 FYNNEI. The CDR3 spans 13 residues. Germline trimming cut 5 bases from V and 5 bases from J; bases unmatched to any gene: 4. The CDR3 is CASSLASGNEQYF. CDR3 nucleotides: TGTGCCAGCAGTCTGGCTAGCGGGAACGAGCAGTACTTC.

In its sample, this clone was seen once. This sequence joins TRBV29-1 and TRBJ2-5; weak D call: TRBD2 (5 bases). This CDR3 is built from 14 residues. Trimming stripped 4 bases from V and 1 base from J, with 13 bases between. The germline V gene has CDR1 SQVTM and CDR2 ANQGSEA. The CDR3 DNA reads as TGCAGCGTTGTTCCCATAGCGTTCCAAGAGACCCAGTACTTC. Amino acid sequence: CSVVPIAFQETQYF.

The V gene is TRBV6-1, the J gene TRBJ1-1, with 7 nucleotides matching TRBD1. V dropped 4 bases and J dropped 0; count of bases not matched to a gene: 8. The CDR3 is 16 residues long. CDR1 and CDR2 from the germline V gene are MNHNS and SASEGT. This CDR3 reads CASSGGTVFLNTEAFF. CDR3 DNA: TGTGCCAGCAGTGGGGGGACAGTATTTTTGAACACTGAAGCTTTCTTT.

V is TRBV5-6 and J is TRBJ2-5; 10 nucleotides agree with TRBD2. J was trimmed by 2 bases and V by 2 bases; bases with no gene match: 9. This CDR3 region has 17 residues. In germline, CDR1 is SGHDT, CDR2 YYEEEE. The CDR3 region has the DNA TGTGCCAGCAGCTTTTGGGTCATAGCGGGGGGACAAGAGACCCAGTACTTC. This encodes CASSFWVIAGGQETQYF. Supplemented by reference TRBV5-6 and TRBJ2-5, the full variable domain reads DAGVTQSPTHLIKTRGQQVTLRCSPKSGHDTVSWYQQALGQGPQFIFQYYEEEERQRGNFPDRFSGHQFPNYSSELNVNALLLGDSALYLCASSFWVIAGGQETQYFGPGTRLLVL.

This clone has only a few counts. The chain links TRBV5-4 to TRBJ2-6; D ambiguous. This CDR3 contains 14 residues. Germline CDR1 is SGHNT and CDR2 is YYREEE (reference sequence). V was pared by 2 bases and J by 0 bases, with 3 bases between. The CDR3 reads CASSFNSGANVLTF. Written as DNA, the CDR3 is TGTGCCAGCAGCTTTAACTCTGGGGCCAACGTCCTGACTTTC.